The 11 T cell receptor beta chains below all came from one sample that was sequenced in a study of T cell changes during pregnancy in multiple sclerosis (dated by TCRdb to between 2019 and 2020). To prepare the library, the immunoSEQ multiplex PCR assay was applied. TCRdb re-hosts the immuneACCESS table, in-frame sequences only. Its copies lack some clones; in the studies checked, an unresolved V gene accounts for under half of them, and the cause for the rest is not known. Counted in this sample were 40,000 to 50,000 clones; around 93% of them appeared once. The ten largest account for 7.5% to 9.5% of the sample. The sample consisted of CD8+ T cells from peripheral blood mononuclear cells, taken in the third trimester of pregnancy. Receptors were obtained from a female donor with multiple sclerosis, enrolled in a pregnancy study.

V is TRBV5-6 and J is TRBJ1-4, with TRBD1 identical over 10 bases. This CDR3 has 15 amino acids. The J segment lost 16 bases and the V segment lost 3 bases, leaving 15 bases of the junction unmatched. From germline, CDR1 is SGHDT and CDR2 YYEEEE. The CDR3 DNA is TGTGCCAGCAGCTGGGGCGGGGGACAGGGGACCCGCGGGTTTTTT. It codes for CASSWGGGQGTRGFF.

The rearrangement uses TRBV28 and TRBJ1-1; no clear D gene. CDR3 size: 14 residues. CDR1 MDHEN and CDR2 SYDVKM come from the germline V gene. The V end was cut by 2 bases, the J end by 0 bases, with 7 bases between. CDR3 region: CASSLTAVNTEAFF. DNA for the CDR3: TGTGCCAGCAGTTTAACTGCGGTGAACACTGAAGCTTTCTTT.

The V and J genes are TRBV5-6 and TRBJ2-2; D is undetermined. Trimming removed 2 bases from V and 0 bases from J, with 8 bases in between. The germline CDR1 and CDR2 sequences are SGHDT and YYEEEE. The CDR3 has 15 residues. CDR3: CASSLSLANTGELFF. The CDR3 nucleotides are TGTGCCAGCAGCTTATCTCTCGCGAACACCGGGGAGCTGTTTTTT.

This clone was recorded only once. J is TRBJ2-1 and V is TRBV27; D possibly corresponds to TRBD2 (6 bases). Germline CDR1 reads MNHEY; CDR2 reads SMNVEV (reference sequence). The CDR3 sequence is 16 residues long. Trimming took off 5 bases at V and 0 bases at J, with 14 bases between the two ends. Written as DNA, the CDR3 is TGTGCCAGCAGTGCCTGGGCTAGCGTCTCCTACAATGAGCAGTTCTTC. It yields the protein CASSAWASVSYNEQFF.

V gene TRBV19 combines with J gene TRBJ1-5; D not resolved. CDR3 size: 15 residues. From germline, CDR1 is LNHDA and CDR2 SQIVND (reference sequence). The germline V and J ends were trimmed by 5 bases and 1 base, with 12 bases remaining between them. CDR3 loop: CASSSPGRSNQPQHF. As DNA, the CDR3 is TGTGCCAGTAGTTCCCCAGGAAGGAGCAATCAGCCCCAGCATTTT.

V gene TRBV27 combines with J gene TRBJ2-7, with 10 bases matching TRBD1. V was clipped by 4 bases and J by 8 bases; unmatched bases: 8. Germline V gives CDR1 MNHEY, CDR2 SMNVEV (reference sequence). CDR3 length: 14 amino acids. Written as DNA, the CDR3 is TGTGCCAGCAGTTGGACAGGGGGAACCCTTCAGCAGTACTTC. This translates into CASSWTGGTLQQYF.

This chain links TRBV7-9 with TRBJ1-1; possibly TRBD1 for D (6 bases). Per germline, CDR1 SEHNR and CDR2 FQNEAQ (reference sequence). V was pared by 4 bases and J by 1 base, with 13 bases between. The CDR3 loop spans 15 amino acids. The chain's CDR3 is CASSSPTGRNTEAFF. CDR3 DNA: TGTGCCAGCAGCTCGCCGACAGGACGGAACACTGAAGCTTTCTTT.

This CDR3 is CASSWAGYEQYF. CDR3 nucleotide sequence: TGTGCCAGCAGCTGGGCAGGCTACGAGCAGTACTTC. The chain carries TRBV13 and TRBJ2-7; D unclear. V was clipped by 4 bases and J by 3 bases, with 7 bases between them. The CDR3 spans 12 residues. The V gene's germline CDR1 is PRHDT and CDR2 FYEKMQ (reference sequence).

The V gene is TRBV7-8, the J gene TRBJ1-5, with TRBD1 matching over 7 bases. In germline, CDR1 is SGHVS, CDR2 FQNEAQ. With 2 bases clipped from V and 0 bases from J, the junction kept 13 bases outside the gene matches. The CDR3 length is 19 residues. The CDR3 reads CASSLKPGQLIYSNQPQHF. DNA of the CDR3: TGTGCCAGCAGCTTAAAGCCGGGACAGCTCATCTATAGCAATCAGCCCCAGCATTTT.

On this clone: In the same sample, other DNA sequences code for this CDR3. CDR3 DNA sequence: TGTGCCAGCAGCTTAGAGGCTAGCGGGAGCTACGAGCAGTACTTC. This codes for CASSLEASGSYEQYF. The chain carries TRBV11-2 and TRBJ2-7; 10 nucleotides match TRBD2. The CDR3 covers 15 residues. V lost 0 bases to trimming and J lost 3 bases; unmatched junction nucleotides: 2. Germline loops: CDR1 SGHAT, CDR2 FQNNGV. Supplemented by reference TRBV11-2 and TRBJ2-7, the full variable domain reads EAGVAQSPRYKIIEKRQSVAFWCNPISGHATLYWYQQILGQGPKLLIQFQNNGVVDDSQLPKDRFSAERLKGVDSTLKIQPAKLEDSAVYLCASSLEASGSYEQYFGPGTRLTVT.

This chain uses TRBV4-1 with TRBJ2-7; 7 nucleotides agree with TRBD1. Germline V gene data show CDR1 as MGHRA and CDR2 as YSYEKL. CDR3 length: 13 amino acids. V shed 8 bases, J shed 5 bases, and the junction held 9 bases outside the gene matches. The CDR3 here is CASGRGTQHEQYF. For the CDR3, the DNA is TGCGCCAGCGGCAGGGGGACCCAGCACGAGCAGTACTTC.